In this sample, the clone carrying this T cell receptor beta chain turned up once. Running of the assay took place at deep level. Original methodology: Filtering differed, since immunoSEQ gave only junction sequences and no quality scores. The assay was immunoSEQ multiplex PCR, and TCRdb's table has in-frame clones only and misses some. From that table come the V and J calls and clone size; the DNA was used to work out D and trimming. The repertoire holds over a million clones, with roughly 80% as singletons. The V gene end was trimmed by 4 bases and the J gene end by 2 bases; junction bases not matched to a gene: 5. The CDR3 loop spans 15 amino acids. Germline values: CDR1 SGHRS, CDR2 YFSETQ. The sample comes from a study of shared clonotypes between healthy human individuals.

The receptor was derived from a man aged 18 to 30 in good health. Material: memory CD4+ T cells sorted from blood. Specified subset: CD45RA-negative fraction. The V gene is TRBV5-1, the J gene TRBJ2-7; 11 nucleotides match TRBD2. In DNA form, the CDR3 reads TGCGCCAGCAGCGCACTAGCGGGAGCCCCCTACGAGCAGTACTTC. This translates into CASSALAGAPYEQYF.